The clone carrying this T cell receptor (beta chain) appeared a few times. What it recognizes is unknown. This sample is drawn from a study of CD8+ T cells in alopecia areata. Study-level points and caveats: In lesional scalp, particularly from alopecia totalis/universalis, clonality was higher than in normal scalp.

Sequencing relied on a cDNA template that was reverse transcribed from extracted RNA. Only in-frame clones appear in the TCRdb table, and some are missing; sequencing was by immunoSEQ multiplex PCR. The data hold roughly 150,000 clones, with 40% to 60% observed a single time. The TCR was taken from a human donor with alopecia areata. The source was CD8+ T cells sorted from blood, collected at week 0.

CDR3 nucleotide sequence: TGTGCCACCCGAGAGTTTTCCTACAATGAGCAGTTCTTC. As protein: CATREFSYNEQFF. The rearrangement uses TRBV15 and TRBJ2-1; D is uncertain. Germline CDR1 and CDR2: LNHNV and YYDKDF (reference sequence). The CDR3 runs 13 residues. Trimming removed 8 bases from V and 1 base from J, with 9 bases in between. Variable domain in full (rest from reference TRBV15 and TRBJ2-1): DAMVIQNPRYQVTQFGKPVTLSCSQTLNHNVMYWYQQKSSQAPKLLFHYYDKDFNNEADTPDNFQSRRPNTSFCFLDIRSPGLGDTAMYLCATREFSYNEQFFGPGTRLTVL.